Listed below are T cell receptor beta chains from one sample, sequenced in a study of T cells after yellow fever vaccination. TCRdb passed the 5' RACE reads through MiXCR, listing each CDR3 protein once. The sample has 100,000 to 150,000 distinct CDR3 sequences; around 7.4% are singletons. The sample in question was CD4+ T cells sorted from PBMCs, obtained roughly 10 days after the first yellow fever vaccination. All receptors derive from a man aged 18-30 years who received the YFV17D yellow fever vaccine. Both conserved end residues are part of each CDR3. Clone size is shown for a subset of rows, as once, few, many or a class of expanded clone.

j_call clone_size v_call cdr3_aa
TRBJ1-5 few TRBV7-2 CASSIQGTSNQPQHF
TRBJ2-2 many TRBV2 CASRAGQNTGELFF
TRBJ2-3 NA TRBV5-5 CASRPGGPRDTDTQYF
TRBJ1-6 few TRBV4-2 CASSVQGSDSPLHF
TRBJ2-3 many TRBV18 CASSPVASTDTQYF
TRBJ1-5 NA TRBV11-2 CASSLVGAGDDSNQPQHF
TRBJ2-3 NA TRBV5-6 CASNPGHIDTQYF
TRBJ2-3 many TRBV5-1 CASRARQSQDTQYF
TRBJ2-2 many TRBV5-4 CASSGGQTGELFF
TRBJ2-1 many TRBV9 CASSVGWDEQFF
TRBJ2-7 many TRBV3-1 CASSRSTGAPHEQYF
TRBJ2-2 many TRBV11-2 CASTRGGGATGELFF
TRBJ1-1 many TRBV24-1 CATSDSGGIAFF